The rows below give T cell receptor beta chains drawn from one sample of a study of human T cells and chemical hapten exposure. Using its own MiXCR run on the RACE reads, TCRdb lists one record per CDR3 protein. The table records some 350,000 distinct CDR3 sequences, around 7% of them present only once. The source material was whole blood, sampled in connection with sensitization to the hapten diphenylcyclopropenone (DPC). These receptors all come from a woman younger than 30 with alopecia areata. Some clones in this sample may be carry-over from other donors' samples. The CDR3 runs from the conserved cysteine through the conserved F or W. D genes are given only for firm matches. Not all rows give a size; the values are once, few, many and, for expanded clones, a class.

v_call,clone_size,j_call,d_call,cdr3_nt,cdr3_aa
TRBV6-5,-,TRBJ2-3,-,TGTGCCAGCAGTTCCCTTGCGGGTTCTGCAGATACGCAGTATTTT,CASSSLAGSADTQYF
TRBV7-2,many,TRBJ2-7,TRBD2,TGTGCCAGCAGCTTAGCGGGGACTAGCCCTCTTTTC,CASSLAGTSPLF
TRBV27,many,TRBJ2-2,-,TGTGCCAGCAGCTATGGGACATCCGGGGAGCTGTTTTTT,CASSYGTSGELFF
TRBV4-3,-,TRBJ1-1,-,TGCGCCAGCAGCCAAGAAAGTGAAGCCCGGAACACTGAAGCTTTCTTT,CASSQESEARNTEAFF
TRBV18,few,TRBJ1-3,-,TGTGCCAGCTCACCACCGGGGGATGGAAACACCATATATTTT,CASSPPGDGNTIYF
TRBV7-9,many,TRBJ2-5,-,TGTGCCAGCAGCTTCTATACAGGTGGAGAGACCCAGTACTTC,CASSFYTGGETQYF
TRBV5-1,many,TRBJ2-5,-,TGCGCCAGCAGCTTGGGAGTAACCGACCAAGAGACCCAGTACTTC,CASSLGVTDQETQYF
TRBV20-1,many,TRBJ2-7,TRBD2,TGCAGTGCGATACTAGCGGGACCCTACGAGCAGTACTTC,CSAILAGPYEQYF
TRBV7-3,few,TRBJ2-3,-,TGTGCCAGCAGCTTTGACCTGGGTTCGAGCACAGATACGCAGTATTTT,CASSFDLGSSTDTQYF
TRBV20-1,-,TRBJ1-5,TRBD1,TGCAGTGCTGGGGACAGGTCCAATCAGCCCCAGCATTTT,CSAGDRSNQPQHF
TRBV7-8,many,TRBJ2-3,-,TGTGCCAGCAGCTTAGCCCCCGCGGGCACAGATACGCAGTATTTT,CASSLAPAGTDTQYF
TRBV27,few,TRBJ1-2,TRBD1,TGTGCCAGCAGAACAGGGGCAGGGGCTACTAACTATGGCTACACCTTC,CASRTGAGATNYGYTF
TRBV7-9,few,TRBJ2-7,-,TGTGCCAGCACCCGGACGGAAACCCCCTACGAGCAGTACTTC,CASTRTETPYEQYF
TRBV7-2,-,TRBJ2-3,TRBD2,TGTGCCAGCAGCTCACGCCGTAGCGGGGGGGTAGATACGCAGTATTTT,CASSSRRSGGVDTQYF
TRBV12-3/TRBV12-4,few,TRBJ1-1,-,TGTGCCAGCAGCCAACCCGGGACGGGGGGGACTGAAGCTTTCTTT,CASSQPGTGGTEAFF
TRBV5-1,many,TRBJ2-5,TRBD1,TGCGCCAGCAGCAAGGACAGGGAAGAGACCCAGTACTTC,CASSKDREETQYF
TRBV10-2,many,TRBJ2-2,-,TGCGCCAGCAGTGATGTGGGGGAGCTGTTTTTT,CASSDVGELFF
TRBV7-9,-,TRBJ2-7,TRBD1,TGTGCCAGCAGCTTCTTTGACCCAGGGGGTTCCACTCCCTACGAGCAGTACTTC,CASSFFDPGGSTPYEQYF
TRBV27,-,TRBJ1-2,TRBD1,TGTGCCAGCAGTTCTTCCGGGACAGGATACTATGGCTACACCTTC,CASSSSGTGYYGYTF
TRBV3-1,few,TRBJ2-2,-,TGTGCCAGCAGCCAAGATCGGTCCCGGGGGCGCCTGGGCGGGGAGCTGTTTTTT,CASSQDRSRGRLGGELFF
TRBV6-5,-,TRBJ1-1,TRBD1,TGTGCCAGCAGTCGGACAGGGGGCGCGGGAACTGAAGCTTTCTTT,CASSRTGGAGTEAFF
TRBV11-2,-,TRBJ2-1,TRBD2,TGTGCCAGCAGCTTCGGACTAGCGGGGAGCAATGAGCAGTTCTTC,CASSFGLAGSNEQFF
TRBV7-2,many,TRBJ1-5,TRBD1,TGTGCCAGCAGCCCCGGAGTTCAGGGGGATCAGCCCCAGCATTTT,CASSPGVQGDQPQHF
TRBV29-1,few,TRBJ2-1,-,TGCAGCGTTGAAGATCGAGGGGTTCTGTCCTACAATGAGCAGTTCTTC,CSVEDRGVLSYNEQFF
TRBV4-3,few,TRBJ1-1,-,TGCGCCAGCAGCCGAATGATCAGGGAATCTGAAGCTTTCTTT,CASSRMIRESEAFF
TRBV12-3/TRBV12-4,few,TRBJ1-6,-,TGTGCCAGCAGTTTAGCGAAGGGGGGAAATTCACCCCTCCACTTT,CASSLAKGGNSPLHF
TRBV12-3/TRBV12-4,-,TRBJ2-3,-,TGTGCCAGCAGGCCGGGGGCAGCAAGAGATACGCAGTATTTT,CASRPGAARDTQYF
TRBV14,few,TRBJ2-7,-,TGTGCCAGCAGCGAGTGGGGGGGCTTAGACGAGCAGTACTTC,CASSEWGGLDEQYF
TRBV27,few,TRBJ2-1,TRBD2,TGTGCCAGCAGTTTATCGGGGGGGGGTGAGCAGTTCTTC,CASSLSGGGEQFF
TRBV29-1,many,TRBJ2-5,-,TGCAGCGTTGAGGCGGCCGGACAAGAGACCCAGTACTTC,CSVEAAGQETQYF
TRBV13,few,TRBJ2-7,-,TGTGCCAGCAGCTTGAGGTCGGGGGCATGGGAGCAGTACTTC,CASSLRSGAWEQYF
TRBV4-3,few,TRBJ2-7,-,TGCGCCAGCAGCCAAGATAATTCGGGGGCGGACGAGCAGTACTTC,CASSQDNSGADEQYF
TRBV2,few,TRBJ2-3,-,TGTGCCAGCACCGGGACGGCGTTCGGCACAGATACGCAGTATTTT,CASTGTAFGTDTQYF